This T cell receptor (beta chain) came from a study of CDR3 diversity in severe acne. TCRdb reprocessed the PCR reads with MiXCR, giving one entry per CDR3 protein. Here the sample spans fewer than 100,000 distinct CDR3 sequences, under 65% being singletons. Losses at the gene ends were 3 bases for V and 4 bases for J; bases not matched to a gene: 8. Per germline, CDR1 DFQATT and CDR2 SNEGSKA (reference sequence). CDR3 length: 15 amino acids. Sequenced sample: blood. The V gene is TRBV20-1, the J gene TRBJ2-5, with 10 positions matching TRBD2. The receptor was derived from a male donor in good health, without acne. The CDR3 DNA reads as TGCAGTGCTAGTGCTAGCGGGAGAGGGGGAGAGACCCAGTACTTC. Encoded protein: CSASASGRGGETQYF.